One T cell receptor beta chain is described in this entry. No antigen is known for it. This sample was included in a study of CD8+ T cells in alopecia areata. Overall study context: Twice a day, 5 to 10 mg of oral tofacitinib was administered to treated patients. The SALT score measured affected scalp surface percentage in treated patients.

Overall study findings and caveats: Numerous expanded lesional clones remained in scalp and blood during tofacitinib.

cDNA prepared by RNA extraction and subsequent reverse transcription served as the template for sequencing. Clones were sequenced by immunoSEQ multiplex PCR, and TCRdb holds only the in-frame ones, with some missing. The sample holds about 39,000 clones; 50% to 70% are singletons and the top ten take about a fifth. The treatment here: oral pan-JAK inhibitor, 5-10 mg twice daily. Lesional scalp tissue (obtained by punch biopsy) and peripheral blood were collected from alopecia areata patients. V was trimmed by 0 bases and J by 1 base, leaving 6 bases between them. CDR1 GTSNPN and CDR2 SVGIG come from the germline V gene (reference sequence). The length of the CDR3 is 13 residues.

The clonotype comes from a human donor with alopecia areata. This chain links TRBV30 with TRBJ1-1; D gene unclear. The sequenced sample was CD8+ T cells sorted from blood, obtained at week 4, from a patient treated with tofacitinib. CDR3 residues: CAWSVLSNTEAFF. Here the CDR3 DNA reads TGTGCCTGGAGTGTTTTGTCGAACACTGAAGCTTTCTTT. Drawing the rest from reference TRBV30 and TRBJ1-1, the complete variable domain is SQTIHQWPATLVQPVGSPLSLECTVEGTSNPNLYWYRQAAGRGLQLLFYSVGIGQISSEVPQNLSASRPQDRQFILSSKKLLLSDSGFYLCAWSVLSNTEAFFGQGTRLTVV.